This TCR beta chain is from a study of T-cell memory formation after mild COVID-19. At the level of the study: Clusters were largely donor specific. Whole-study findings and limits: Contracting CD8+ clones were enriched in EMRA, CD4+ mainly in CM and EM.

This clonotype came up many times. Its target is unknown. Germline CDR1 is ENHRY and CDR2 is SYGVKD. Trimming removed 0 bases from V and 3 bases from J, with 10 bases in between. The CDR3 length is 15 residues. TCR alpha and TCR beta cDNA libraries carrying sample barcodes and UMIs were produced by 5'RACE using constant-segment primers. TCRdb re-derived calls from the 5' RACE reads in MiXCR, one entry per CDR3 protein. The data show approximately 34,000 distinct CDR3 sequences, approximately 8.3% seen once. The chain couples TRBV10-3 to TRBJ2-3; no clear D gene. The clonotype comes from a man aged 18 to 35 who had mild COVID-19 (a few samples of this study predate the infection). Cell type and time point are not known. Specimen: PBMCs or a T cell subset sorted from them (not recorded which). DNA for the CDR3: TGTGCCATCAGTGAGTCGGCAACCGTAACAGATACGCAGTATTTT. Protein product: CAISESATVTDTQYF.